These 8 T cell receptor beta chains were all obtained from the same sample, sequenced in a study of blood T cell repertoires in COVID-19. The method was immunoSEQ multiplex PCR; TCRdb's version includes in-frame clones alone and lacks a portion of them. This sample has 65,000 to 95,000 clones, with roughly 92% found just once. Sequencing was performed on peripheral blood. These receptors all come from a middle-aged man with COVID-19, enrolled during active disease.

This clone has just a few counts. This rearrangement joins TRBV28 to TRBJ1-6; 10 bases are shared with TRBD1. Germline V CDR1 and CDR2: MDHEN, SYDVKM. V shed 6 bases and J 8 bases; nucleotides not matched to a gene: 4. The CDR3 consists of 14 residues. This CDR3 reads CASRGQGIYSPLHF. The CDR3 bases are TGTGCCAGCAGGGGACAGGGGATTTATTCACCCCTCCACTTT.

This chain joins TRBV21-1 and TRBJ1-4; TRBD1, the table's D call, lacks a check against the DNA. TRBV21-1 counts as a pseudogene. The CDR3 sequence is 16 residues long. In nucleotides, the CDR3 is TGTGCCAGCAGCATGATCGAGACATACACTAATGAAAAACTGTTTTTT. It is translated as CASSMIETYTNEKLFF.

The rearrangement joins TRBV2 to TRBJ2-5, with 12 bases matching TRBD2. Per germline, CDR1 SNHLY and CDR2 FYNNEI. There are 16 residues in the CDR3. J lost 2 bases, V lost 3 bases, and 4 bases had no gene match. For the CDR3, the DNA is TGTGCCAGCAGTGACGGGCTAGCGGGAGGGCAAGAGACCCAGTACTTC. It is translated as CASSDGLAGGQETQYF.

This rearrangement joins TRBV6-1 to TRBJ2-3, with D possibly TRBD1 on 6 matching bases. V lost 3 bases to trimming and J lost 0 bases, with 7 bases between them. Looked up from germline, CDR1 is MNHNS and CDR2 is SASEGT. The CDR3 length is 14 residues. The DNA of the CDR3 is TGTGCCAGCAGTGAGGGGGCGAGCACAGATACGCAGTATTTT. Protein product: CASSEGASTDTQYF.

The chain combines TRBV6-1 with TRBJ1-2; D perhaps matches TRBD1 (6 bases). CDR1 and CDR2 from the germline V gene are MNHNS and SASEGT. Trimming cost V 1 base and J 8 bases, with 14 bases left between them. The CDR3 loop spans 14 amino acids. The CDR3, as DNA: TGTGCCAGCAGTGAAGTTGGGGGGGCGGAGGGCTACACCTTC. Its protein is CASSEVGGAEGYTF.

The rearrangement joins TRBV13 to TRBJ1-2, with 8 nucleotides matching TRBD1. The CDR3 covers 15 residues. V was pared by 0 bases and J by 3 bases, with 3 bases of the junction left unmatched. The germline V gene has CDR1 PRHDT and CDR2 FYEKMQ (reference sequence). CDR3 bases: TGTGCCAGCAGCTTAGGAGGACAGGGTGACTATGGCTACACCTTC. Residues: CASSLGGQGDYGYTF.

The chain is built from TRBV13 and TRBJ2-7; D gene ambiguous. Trimming pared 0 bases from V and 1 base from J, leaving 4 bases between. The CDR3 has 13 residues. Germline V CDR1 and CDR2: PRHDT, FYEKMQ (reference sequence). The CDR3 is CASSLGSSYEQYF. For the CDR3, the DNA is TGTGCCAGCAGCTTAGGCTCGTCCTACGAGCAGTACTTC.

The V call is TRBV15, the J call TRBJ1-1; D possibly corresponds to TRBD1 (5 bases). In germline, CDR1 is LNHNV, CDR2 YYDKDF (reference sequence). V was pared by 0 bases and J by 7 bases, with 12 bases between. This CDR3 comprises 14 residues. CDR3 amino acids: CATSRDKGRNEAFF. In nucleotides, the CDR3 is TGTGCCACCAGCAGAGATAAGGGGCGGAATGAAGCTTTCTTT.